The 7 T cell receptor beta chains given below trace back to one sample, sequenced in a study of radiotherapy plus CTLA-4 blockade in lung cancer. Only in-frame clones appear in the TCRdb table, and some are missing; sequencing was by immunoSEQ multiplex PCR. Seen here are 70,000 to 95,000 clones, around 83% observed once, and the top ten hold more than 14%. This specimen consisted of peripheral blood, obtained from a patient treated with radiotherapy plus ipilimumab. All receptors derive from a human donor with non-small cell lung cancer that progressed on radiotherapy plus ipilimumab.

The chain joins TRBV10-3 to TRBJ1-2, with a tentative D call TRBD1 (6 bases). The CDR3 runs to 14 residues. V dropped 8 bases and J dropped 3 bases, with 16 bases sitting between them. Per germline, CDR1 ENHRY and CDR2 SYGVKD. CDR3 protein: CAIRSPPGDYGYTF. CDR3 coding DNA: TGTGCCATCCGTTCCCCACCAGGGGACTATGGCTACACCTTC.

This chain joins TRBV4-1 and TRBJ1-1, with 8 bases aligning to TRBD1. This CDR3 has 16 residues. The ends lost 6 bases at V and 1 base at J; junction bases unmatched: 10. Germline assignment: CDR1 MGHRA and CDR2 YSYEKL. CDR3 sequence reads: CASSRASDRGNTEAFF. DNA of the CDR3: TGCGCCAGCAGTCGGGCGTCCGACAGGGGGAACACTGAAGCTTTCTTT.

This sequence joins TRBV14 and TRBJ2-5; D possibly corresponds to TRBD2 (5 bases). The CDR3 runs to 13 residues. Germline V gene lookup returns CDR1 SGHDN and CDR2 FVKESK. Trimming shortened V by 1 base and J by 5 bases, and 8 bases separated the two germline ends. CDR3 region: CASSQVRGETQYF. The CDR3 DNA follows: TGTGCCAGCAGCCAAGTAAGAGGGGAGACCCAGTACTTC.

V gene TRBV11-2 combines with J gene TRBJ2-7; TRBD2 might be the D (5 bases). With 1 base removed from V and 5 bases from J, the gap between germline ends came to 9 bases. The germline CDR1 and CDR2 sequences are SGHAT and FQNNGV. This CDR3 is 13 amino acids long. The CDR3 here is CASSLGAVHEQYF. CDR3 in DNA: TGTGCCAGCAGCTTAGGAGCGGTCCACGAGCAGTACTTC.

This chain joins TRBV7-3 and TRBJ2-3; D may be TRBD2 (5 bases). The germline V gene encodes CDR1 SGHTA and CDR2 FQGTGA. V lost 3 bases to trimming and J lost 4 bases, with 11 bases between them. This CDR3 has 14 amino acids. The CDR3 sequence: CASSFSGGADTQYF. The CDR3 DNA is TGTGCCAGCAGCTTTTCAGGAGGCGCAGATACGCAGTATTTT.

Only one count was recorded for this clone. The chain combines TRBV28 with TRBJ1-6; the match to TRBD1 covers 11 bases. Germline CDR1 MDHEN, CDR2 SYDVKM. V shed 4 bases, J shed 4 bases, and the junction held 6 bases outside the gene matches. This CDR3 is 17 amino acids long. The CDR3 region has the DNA TGTGCCAGCAGTTCTCCGGGGACAGGGGGGTATAATTCACCCCTCCACTTT. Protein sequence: CASSSPGTGGYNSPLHF.

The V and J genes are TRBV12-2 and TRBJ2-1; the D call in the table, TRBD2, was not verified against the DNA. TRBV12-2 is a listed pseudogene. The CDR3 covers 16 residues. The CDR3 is CASRTRGGLVGQGQFF. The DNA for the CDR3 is TGTGCAAGTCGCACTAGAGGGGGACTAGTGGGCCAGGGGCAGTTCTTC.